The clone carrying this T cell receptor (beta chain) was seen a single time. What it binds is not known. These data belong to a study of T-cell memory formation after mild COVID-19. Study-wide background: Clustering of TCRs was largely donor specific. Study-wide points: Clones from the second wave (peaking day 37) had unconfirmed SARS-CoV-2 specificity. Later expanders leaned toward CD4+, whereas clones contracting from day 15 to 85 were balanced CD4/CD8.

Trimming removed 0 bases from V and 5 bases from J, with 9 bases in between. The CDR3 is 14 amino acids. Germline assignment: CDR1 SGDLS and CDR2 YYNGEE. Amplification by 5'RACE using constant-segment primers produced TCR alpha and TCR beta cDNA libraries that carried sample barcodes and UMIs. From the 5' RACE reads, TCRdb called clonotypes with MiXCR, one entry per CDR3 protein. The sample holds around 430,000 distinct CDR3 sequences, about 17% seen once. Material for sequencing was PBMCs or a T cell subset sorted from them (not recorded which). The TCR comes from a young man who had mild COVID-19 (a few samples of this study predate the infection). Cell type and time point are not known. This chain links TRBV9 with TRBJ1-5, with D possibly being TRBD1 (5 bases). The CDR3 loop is CASSVGRVHQPQHF. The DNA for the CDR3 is TGTGCCAGCAGCGTAGGCAGGGTGCATCAGCCCCAGCATTTT.